This TCR beta chain was sequenced in a study of radiotherapy plus CTLA-4 blockade in lung cancer. At the level of the study: Objective responses were observed in 15% to 20% of patients, and disease control was achieved by just over 30%. Study results and caveats: Blood saw expansion of tumor-derived TCR clones after radiotherapy plus ipilimumab. Dynamics of early blood T cell clones, together with interferon-beta, were reportedly the best predictors of response.

The repertoire was sequenced with immunoSEQ multiplex PCR; TCRdb's copy has only in-frame clones and lacks some. Here the sample spans 75,000 to 100,000 clones, 80% to 90% being singletons. Trimming pared 2 bases from V and 0 bases from J, leaving 9 bases between. The CDR3 is 16 amino acids. Germline assignment: CDR1 SGHNT and CDR2 YYREEE (reference sequence). On this clone itself: What it recognizes is unknown.

Ipilimumab-mediated CTLA-4 blockade plus focal radiation was given to patients having chemo-refractory metastatic non-small-cell lung cancer. The chain uses TRBV5-4 and TRBJ2-6; no reliable D call. The sequence was obtained from a human donor with non-small cell lung cancer that progressed on radiotherapy plus ipilimumab. The sample in question was peripheral blood, obtained from a patient treated with radiotherapy plus ipilimumab. The CDR3 DNA is TGTGCCAGCAGCTTTGCAGGCCGCTCTGGGGCCAACGTCCTGACTTTC. It codes for CASSFAGRSGANVLTF.